This T cell receptor (beta chain) was identified in a study of blood T cells in healthy people across ages. Findings and limits, study-wide: PBMCs left unsorted prevented a conclusive naive versus antigen-experienced comparison.

This clonotype came up a few times. Its specificity is not known. Using a J-beta primer mix together with a sample-barcoded 5' primer, a second PCR was run for roughly 6 to 11 cycles. Via MiXCR, TCRdb re-called the 5' RACE reads, giving one row per CDR3 protein. In the table there are approximately 2,000,000 distinct CDR3 sequences, about two fifths of which are singletons. CDR1 and CDR2 from the germline V gene are SQVTM and ANQGSEA. CDR3 length: 16 amino acids. The J segment lost 1 base and the V segment lost 4 bases, leaving 8 bases of the junction unmatched. This sequence joins TRBV29-1 and TRBJ2-2, with 8 nucleotides matching TRBD2. The receptor's source is a human donor in good health. Material: blood. The CDR3 DNA is TGCAGCGTTGGTTCGCGGGGGGCCGGGAACACCGGGGAGCTGTTTTTT. This sequence encodes CSVGSRGAGNTGELFF.